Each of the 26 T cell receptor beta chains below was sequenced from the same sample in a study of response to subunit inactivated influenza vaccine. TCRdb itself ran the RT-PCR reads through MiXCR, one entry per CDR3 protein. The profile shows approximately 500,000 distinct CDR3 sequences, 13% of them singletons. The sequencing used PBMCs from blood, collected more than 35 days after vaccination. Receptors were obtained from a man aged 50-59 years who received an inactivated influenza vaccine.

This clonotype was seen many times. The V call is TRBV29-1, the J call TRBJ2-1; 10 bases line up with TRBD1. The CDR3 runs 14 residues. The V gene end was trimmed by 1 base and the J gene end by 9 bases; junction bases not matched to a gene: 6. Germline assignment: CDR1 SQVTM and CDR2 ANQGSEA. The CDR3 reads CSVEGTGGIFEQFF. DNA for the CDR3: TGCAGCGTTGAAGGGACAGGGGGAATCTTTGAGCAGTTCTTC.

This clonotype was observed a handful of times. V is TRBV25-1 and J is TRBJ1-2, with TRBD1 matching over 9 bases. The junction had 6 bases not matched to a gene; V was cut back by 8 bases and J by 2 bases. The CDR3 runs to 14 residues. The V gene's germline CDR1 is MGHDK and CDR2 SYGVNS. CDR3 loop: CASRRTGENYGYTF. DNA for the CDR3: TGTGCCAGCCGAAGGACAGGGGAGAACTATGGCTACACCTTC.

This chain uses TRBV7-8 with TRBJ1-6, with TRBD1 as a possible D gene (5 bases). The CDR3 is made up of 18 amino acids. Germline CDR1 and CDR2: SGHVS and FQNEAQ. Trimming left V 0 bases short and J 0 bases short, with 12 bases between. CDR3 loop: CASSLARRGSSYNSPLHF. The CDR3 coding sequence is TGTGCCAGCAGCTTAGCGCGGCGGGGGTCCTCCTATAATTCACCCCTCCACTTT. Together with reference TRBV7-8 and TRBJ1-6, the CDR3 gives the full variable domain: GAGVSQSPRYKVAKRGQDVALRCDPISGHVSLFWYQQALGQGPEFLTYFQNEAQLDKSGLPSDRFFAERPEGSVSTLKIQRTQQEDSAVYLCASSLARRGSSYNSPLHFGNGTRLTVT.

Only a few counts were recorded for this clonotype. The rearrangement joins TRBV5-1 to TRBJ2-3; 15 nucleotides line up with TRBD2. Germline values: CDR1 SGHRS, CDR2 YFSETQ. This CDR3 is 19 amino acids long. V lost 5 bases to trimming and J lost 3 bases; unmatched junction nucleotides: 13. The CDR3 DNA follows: TGCGCCAGCAGTCCGGGACTAGCGGGAGGCAATTTATTAACAGATACGCAGTATTTT. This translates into CASSPGLAGGNLLTDTQYF. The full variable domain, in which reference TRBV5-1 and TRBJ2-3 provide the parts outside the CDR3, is KAGVTQTPRYLIKTRGQQVTLSCSPISGHRSVSWYQQTPGQGLQFLFEYFSETQRNKGNFPGRFSGRQFSNSRSEMNVSTLELGDSALYLCASSPGLAGGNLLTDTQYFGPGTRLTVL.

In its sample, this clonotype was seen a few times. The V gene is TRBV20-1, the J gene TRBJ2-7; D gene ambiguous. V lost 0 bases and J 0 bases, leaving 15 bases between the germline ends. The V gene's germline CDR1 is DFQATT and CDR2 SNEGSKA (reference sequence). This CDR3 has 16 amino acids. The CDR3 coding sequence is TGCAGTGCTAGAGATGACCAAACATCCTCCTCCTACGAGCAGTACTTC. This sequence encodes CSARDDQTSSSYEQYF.

The CDR3 sequence is CASRKGRPGANVLTF. The DNA of the CDR3 is TGTGCCAGCAGAAAGGGGCGGCCTGGGGCCAACGTCCTGACTTTC. The chain recombines TRBV21-1 with TRBJ2-6; TRBD1 is taken as the D call from the table, unchecked against the DNA. TRBV21-1 is noted as a pseudogene. The CDR3 is made up of 15 amino acids.

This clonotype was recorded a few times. DNA of the CDR3: TGCAGTGCTAGAGGCGAACAGGGGGGAAATTCACCCCTCCACTTT. Translation gives CSARGEQGGNSPLHF. The gene calls are TRBV20-1 and TRBJ1-6; 8 bases match TRBD1. Germline V gives CDR1 DFQATT, CDR2 SNEGSKA (reference sequence). V trimming: 1 base; J trimming: 7 bases; junction bases outside the gene matches: 6. The CDR3 is 15 residues long.

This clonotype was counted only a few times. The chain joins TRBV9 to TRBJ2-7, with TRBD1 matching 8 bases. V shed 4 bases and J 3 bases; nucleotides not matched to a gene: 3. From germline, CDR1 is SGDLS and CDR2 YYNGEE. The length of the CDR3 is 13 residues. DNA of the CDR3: TGTGCCAGCAGCCCGGGACAGGACTACGAGCAGTACTTC. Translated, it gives CASSPGQDYEQYF.

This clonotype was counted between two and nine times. The CDR3 is CSAKPPQGLSYEQYF. The CDR3 DNA is TGCAGTGCTAAACCCCCCCAGGGGCTATCCTACGAGCAGTACTTC. V and J are TRBV20-1 and TRBJ2-7, with TRBD1 as a possible D gene (6 bases). The CDR3 runs 15 residues. V dropped 4 bases and J dropped 1 base, with 17 bases sitting between them. The germline gives CDR1 DFQATT, CDR2 SNEGSKA (reference sequence).

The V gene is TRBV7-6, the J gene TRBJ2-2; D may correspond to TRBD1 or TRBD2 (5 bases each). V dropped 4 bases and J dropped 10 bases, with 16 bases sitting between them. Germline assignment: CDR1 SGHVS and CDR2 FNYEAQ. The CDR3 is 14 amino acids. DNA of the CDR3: TGTGCCAGCAGCTCCACGGTGGGACCCGCGGAGCTGTTTTTT. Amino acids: CASSSTVGPAELFF.

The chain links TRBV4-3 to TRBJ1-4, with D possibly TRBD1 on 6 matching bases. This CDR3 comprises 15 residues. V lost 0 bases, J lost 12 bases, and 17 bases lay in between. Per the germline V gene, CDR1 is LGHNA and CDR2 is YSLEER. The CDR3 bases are TGCGCCAGCAGCCAAGAACACGGGGCAGGGGCCCAACTGTTTTTT. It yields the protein CASSQEHGAGAQLFF.

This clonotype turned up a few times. CDR3 protein: CSVRGSNQETQYF. The CDR3 nucleotides are TGCAGCGTCAGGGGCAGCAACCAAGAGACCCAGTACTTC. This chain joins TRBV29-1 and TRBJ2-5, with D tentatively TRBD1 (6 bases). Germline values: CDR1 SQVTM, CDR2 ANQGSEA. The V end was cut by 6 bases, the J end by 0 bases, with 11 bases between. The length of the CDR3 is 13 residues.

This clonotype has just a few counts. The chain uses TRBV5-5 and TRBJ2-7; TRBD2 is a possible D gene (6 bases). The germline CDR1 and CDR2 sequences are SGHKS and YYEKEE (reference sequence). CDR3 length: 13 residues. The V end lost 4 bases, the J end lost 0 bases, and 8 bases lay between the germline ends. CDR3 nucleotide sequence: TGTGCCAGCAGCATGACTAGCTCCTACGAGCAGTACTTC. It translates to CASSMTSSYEQYF.

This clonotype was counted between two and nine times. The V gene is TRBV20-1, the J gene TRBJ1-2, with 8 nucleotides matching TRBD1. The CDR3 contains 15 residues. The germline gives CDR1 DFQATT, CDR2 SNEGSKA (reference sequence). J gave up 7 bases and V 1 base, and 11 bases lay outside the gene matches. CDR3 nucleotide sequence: TGCAGTGCTAGAGGCAAGGGTGCAGGGGGCCCTGGCTACACCTTC. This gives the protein CSARGKGAGGPGYTF.

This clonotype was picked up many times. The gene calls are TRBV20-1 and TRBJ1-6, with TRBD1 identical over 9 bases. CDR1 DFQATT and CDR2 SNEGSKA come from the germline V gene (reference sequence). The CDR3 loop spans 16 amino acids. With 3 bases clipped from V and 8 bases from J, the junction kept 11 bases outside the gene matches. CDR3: CSASLSPGTGYSPLHF. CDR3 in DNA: TGCAGTGCTAGTCTCAGCCCGGGGACAGGGTATTCACCCCTCCACTTT.

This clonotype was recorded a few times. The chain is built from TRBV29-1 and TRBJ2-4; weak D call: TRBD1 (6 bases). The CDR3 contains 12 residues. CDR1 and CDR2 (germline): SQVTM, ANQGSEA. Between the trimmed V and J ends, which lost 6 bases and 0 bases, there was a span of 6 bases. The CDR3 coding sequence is TGCAGCGTGGGACAAGCCAAAAACATTCAGTACTTC. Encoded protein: CSVGQAKNIQYF.

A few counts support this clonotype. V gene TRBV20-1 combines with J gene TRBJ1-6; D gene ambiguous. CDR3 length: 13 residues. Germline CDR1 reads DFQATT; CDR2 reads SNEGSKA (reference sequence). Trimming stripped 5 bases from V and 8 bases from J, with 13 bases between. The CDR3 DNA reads TGCAGTGCTTTGGAGGCATTTGATTCACCCCTCCACTTT. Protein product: CSALEAFDSPLHF.

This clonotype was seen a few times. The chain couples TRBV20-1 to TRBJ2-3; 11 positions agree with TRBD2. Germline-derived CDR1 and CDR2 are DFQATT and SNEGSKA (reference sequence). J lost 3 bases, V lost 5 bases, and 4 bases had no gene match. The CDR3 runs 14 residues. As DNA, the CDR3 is TGCAGTGCTTTACTAGCGGGAGCGACAGATACGCAGTATTTT. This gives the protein CSALLAGATDTQYF.

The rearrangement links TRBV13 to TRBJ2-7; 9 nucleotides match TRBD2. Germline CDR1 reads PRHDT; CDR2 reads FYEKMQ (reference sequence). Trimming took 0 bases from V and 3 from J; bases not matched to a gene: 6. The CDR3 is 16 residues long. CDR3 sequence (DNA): TGTGCCAGCAGCTTAGGCCAAGTAGCGGGAGTCTACGAGCAGTACTTC. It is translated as CASSLGQVAGVYEQYF.

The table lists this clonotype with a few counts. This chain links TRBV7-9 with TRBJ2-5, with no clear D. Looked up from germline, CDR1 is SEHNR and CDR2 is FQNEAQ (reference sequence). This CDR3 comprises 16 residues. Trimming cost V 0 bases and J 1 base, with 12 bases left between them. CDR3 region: CASSLALSPAQETQYF. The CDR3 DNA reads TGTGCCAGCAGCTTAGCTTTGTCACCCGCCCAAGAGACCCAGTACTTC.

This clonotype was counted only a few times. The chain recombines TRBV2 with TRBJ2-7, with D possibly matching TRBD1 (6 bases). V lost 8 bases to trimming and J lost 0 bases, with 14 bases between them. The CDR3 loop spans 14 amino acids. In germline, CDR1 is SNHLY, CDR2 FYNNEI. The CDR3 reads CASGTFESSYEQYF. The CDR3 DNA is TGTGCCAGCGGGACATTCGAGTCCTCCTACGAGCAGTACTTC.

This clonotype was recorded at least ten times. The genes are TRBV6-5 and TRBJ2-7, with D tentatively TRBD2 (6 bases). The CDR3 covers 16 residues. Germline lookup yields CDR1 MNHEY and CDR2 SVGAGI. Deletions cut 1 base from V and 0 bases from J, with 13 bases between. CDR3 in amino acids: CASSYLPGTHSYEQYF. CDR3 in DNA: TGTGCCAGCAGTTACTTGCCCGGGACTCACTCCTACGAGCAGTACTTC.

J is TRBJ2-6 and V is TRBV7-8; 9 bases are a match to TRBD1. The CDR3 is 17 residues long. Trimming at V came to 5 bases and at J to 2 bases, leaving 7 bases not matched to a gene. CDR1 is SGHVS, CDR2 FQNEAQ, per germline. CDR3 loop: CASSRWDRVAGANVLTF. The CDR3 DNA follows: TGTGCCAGCAGCCGATGGGACAGGGTGGCTGGGGCCAACGTCCTGACTTTC.

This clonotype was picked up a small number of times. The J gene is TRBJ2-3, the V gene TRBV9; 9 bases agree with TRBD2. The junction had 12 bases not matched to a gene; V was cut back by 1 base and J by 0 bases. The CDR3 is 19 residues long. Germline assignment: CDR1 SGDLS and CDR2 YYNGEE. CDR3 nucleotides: TGTGCCAGCAGCGTATCCCGTGGTGGCGGGGGGGCCAGCACAGATACGCAGTATTTT. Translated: CASSVSRGGGGASTDTQYF.

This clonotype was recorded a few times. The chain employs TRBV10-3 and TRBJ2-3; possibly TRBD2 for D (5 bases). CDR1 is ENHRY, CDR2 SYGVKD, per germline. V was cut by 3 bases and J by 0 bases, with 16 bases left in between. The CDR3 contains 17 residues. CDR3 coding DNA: TGTGCCATCAGTGATAGCGATCAGCGGACTAGCACAGATACGCAGTATTTT. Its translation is CAISDSDQRTSTDTQYF.

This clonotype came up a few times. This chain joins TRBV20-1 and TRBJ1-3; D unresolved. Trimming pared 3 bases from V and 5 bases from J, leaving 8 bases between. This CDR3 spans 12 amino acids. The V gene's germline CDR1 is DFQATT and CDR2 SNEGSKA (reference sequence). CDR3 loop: CSASWQRNTIYF. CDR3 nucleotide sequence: TGCAGTGCTAGTTGGCAAAGAAACACCATATATTTT.